Sequencing of this T cell receptor beta chain was carried out in a study of shared clonotypes between healthy human individuals. J was trimmed by 7 bases and V by 7 bases; bases with no gene match: 5. The germline V gene encodes CDR1 SNHLY and CDR2 FYNNEI. This CDR3 has 12 residues. This clone was seen a handful of times. Clones were read by immunoSEQ multiplex PCR, and TCRdb kept only the in-frame ones, dropping some. The table has 2 million to 2.5 million clones, under 95% seen once. Sequenced material: naive CD4+ T cells from PBMCs. Subset noted: CD45RA+ positively selected. The chain links TRBV2 to TRBJ2-7; TRBD1 agrees at 9 bases. The source of this sequence is a man aged 18 to 29 in good health. Some clones in this sample may be carry-over from other donors' samples. CDR3 in DNA: TGTGCCAGCACGGACAGGGGAGGAGAGCAGTACTTC. It translates to CASTDRGGEQYF. The full variable domain, with the rest looked up from reference TRBV2 and TRBJ2-7, is EPEVTQTPSHQVTQMGQEVILRCVPISNHLYFYWYRQILGQKVEFLVSFYNNEISEKSEIFDDQFSVERPDGSNFTLKIRSTKLEDSAMYFCASTDRGGEQYFGPGTRLTVT.